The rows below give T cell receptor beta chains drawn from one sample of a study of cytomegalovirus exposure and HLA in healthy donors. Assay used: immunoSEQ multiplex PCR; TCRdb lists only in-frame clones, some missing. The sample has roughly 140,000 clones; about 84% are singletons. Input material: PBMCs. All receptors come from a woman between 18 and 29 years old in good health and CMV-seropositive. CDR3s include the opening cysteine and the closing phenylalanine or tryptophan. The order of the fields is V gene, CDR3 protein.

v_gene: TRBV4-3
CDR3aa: CASSQTAGRGDSPLHF

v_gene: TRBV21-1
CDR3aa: CASSATSGEEETQYF

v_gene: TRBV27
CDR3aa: CASSPGYRGNTEAFF

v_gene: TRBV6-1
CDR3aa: CASSEEPTGIPYGYTF

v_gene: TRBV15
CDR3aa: CATSVGTGAETQYF

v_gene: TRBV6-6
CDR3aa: CASSYSGGSETQYF

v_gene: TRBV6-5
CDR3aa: CASSYSQGIVGEQYF

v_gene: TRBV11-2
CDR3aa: CASSPGQYNSPLHF

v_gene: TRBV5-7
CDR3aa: CASPCRDSYSNQPQHF

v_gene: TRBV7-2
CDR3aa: CASSSRQEAFF

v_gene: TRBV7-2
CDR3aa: CASSLVGGLDNYGYTF

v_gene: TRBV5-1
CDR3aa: CASSPAGTGGIGELFF

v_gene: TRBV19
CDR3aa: CASSTDRQGGGSGANVLTF

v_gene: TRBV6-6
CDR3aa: CASSRWEGSNQPQHF

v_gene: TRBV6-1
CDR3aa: CASSLGINTEAFF

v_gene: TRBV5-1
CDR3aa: CASSSVDSPLHF

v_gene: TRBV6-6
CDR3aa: CASTWTGELGGYTF

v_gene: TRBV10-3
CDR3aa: CAISESQGVGYEQYF

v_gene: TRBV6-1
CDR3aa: CASSELRLRGTQYF

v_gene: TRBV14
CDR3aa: CASSRPVGQEEEQYF

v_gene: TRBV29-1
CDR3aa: CSVADRGNRIGEAFF

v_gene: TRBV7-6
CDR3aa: CASSEGGAPGQPQHF

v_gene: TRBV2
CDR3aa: CASSVLTANYGYTF

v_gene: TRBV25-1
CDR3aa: CASSEQGDYGYTF

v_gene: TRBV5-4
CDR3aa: CASSLVGGGGPETQYF

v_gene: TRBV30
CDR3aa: CAWSLSRYEQYF

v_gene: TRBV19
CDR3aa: CASSISGQGFTDTQYF

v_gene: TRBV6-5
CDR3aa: CASSYRTPQGQETQYF

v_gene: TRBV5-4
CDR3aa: CASSHTGNTDTQYF

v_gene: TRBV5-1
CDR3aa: CASSGLASGANVLTF

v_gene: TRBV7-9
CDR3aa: CASSQGQDQPQHF

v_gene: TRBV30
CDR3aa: CASPPAGRHTEAFF

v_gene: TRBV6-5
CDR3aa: CASSYFGTSETQYF

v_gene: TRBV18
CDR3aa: CASSPLDRGKAKNIQYF

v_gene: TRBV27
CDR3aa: CASRLNRGLSPLHF

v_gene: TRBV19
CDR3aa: CASRRERGDGYTF

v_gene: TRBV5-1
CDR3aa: CASSLKGAGLQETQYF

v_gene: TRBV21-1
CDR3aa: CASSTDRAQYF

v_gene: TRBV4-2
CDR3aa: CASSQGREFSGGPPDTQYF

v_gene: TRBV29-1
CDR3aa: CSVESGASYNEQFF

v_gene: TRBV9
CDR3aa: CASSDRVPNVLTF

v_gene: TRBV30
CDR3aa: CACPTVTGGGGTQYF

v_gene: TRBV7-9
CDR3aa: CASSIGQANTEAFF

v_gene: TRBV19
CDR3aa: CASSSLNRDRSGNTIYF

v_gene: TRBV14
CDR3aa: CASSRGLAVIGEQFF

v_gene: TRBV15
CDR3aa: CATARWTELNQPQHF

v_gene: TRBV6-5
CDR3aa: CASSAGTGSQKTQYF

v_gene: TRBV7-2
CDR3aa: CASSPFQGDEQYF

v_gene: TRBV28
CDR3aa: CASSLQGVSSPLHF

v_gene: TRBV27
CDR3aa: CASKSGGAETQYF

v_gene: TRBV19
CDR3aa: CASRPPGGAAGQPQHF

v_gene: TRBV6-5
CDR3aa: CASSYSIGGDQPQHF